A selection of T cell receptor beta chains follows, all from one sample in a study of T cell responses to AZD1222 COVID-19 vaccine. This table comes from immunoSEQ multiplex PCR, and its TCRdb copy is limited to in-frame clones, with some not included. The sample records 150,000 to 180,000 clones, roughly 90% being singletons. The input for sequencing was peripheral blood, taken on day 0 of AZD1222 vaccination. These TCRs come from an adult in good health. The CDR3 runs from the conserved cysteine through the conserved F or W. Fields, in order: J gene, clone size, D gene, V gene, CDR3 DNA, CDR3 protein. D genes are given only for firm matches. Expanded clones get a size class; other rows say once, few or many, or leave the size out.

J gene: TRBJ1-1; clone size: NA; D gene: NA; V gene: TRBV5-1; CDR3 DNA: TGCGCCAGCAGCTTGTCTCGTTCGGGCACTGAAGCTTTCTTT; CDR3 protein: CASSLSRSGTEAFF
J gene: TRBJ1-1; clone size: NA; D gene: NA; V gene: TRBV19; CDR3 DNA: TGTGCCAGTAGTATGGACAGACTGAACACTGAAGCTTTCTTT; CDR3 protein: CASSMDRLNTEAFF
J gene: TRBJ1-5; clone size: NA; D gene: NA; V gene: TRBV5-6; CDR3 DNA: TGTGCCAGCAGCTTGGGACGGAACAATCAGCCCCAGCATTTT; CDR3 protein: CASSLGRNNQPQHF
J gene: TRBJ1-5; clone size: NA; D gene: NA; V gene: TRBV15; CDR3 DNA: TGTGCCACCAGCGGAGCACGGAATCAGCCCCAGCATTTT; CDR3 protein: CATSGARNQPQHF
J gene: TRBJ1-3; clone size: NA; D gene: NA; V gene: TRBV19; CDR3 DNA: TGTGCCAGTAGTACTACAGCCCTCTCTGGAAACACCATATATTTT; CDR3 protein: CASSTTALSGNTIYF
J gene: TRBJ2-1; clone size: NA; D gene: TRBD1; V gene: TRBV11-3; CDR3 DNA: TGTGCCAGCAGCTTAGGATACGGGACAGATGAGCAGTTCTTC; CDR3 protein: CASSLGYGTDEQFF
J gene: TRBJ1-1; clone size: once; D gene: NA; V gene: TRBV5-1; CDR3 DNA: TGCGCCAGCGCGAACCTGGGGCGGGGGAGTCTAACTGAAGCTTTCTTT; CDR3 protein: CASANLGRGSLTEAFF
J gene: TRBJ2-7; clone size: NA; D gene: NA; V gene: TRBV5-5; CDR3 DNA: TGTGCCAGCAGCCCCGGGACCCTCCGGACGGAGCAGTACTTC; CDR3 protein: CASSPGTLRTEQYF
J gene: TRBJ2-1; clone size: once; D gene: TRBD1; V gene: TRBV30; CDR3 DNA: TGTGCCTGGAGTACAGGGGGGTTCTCCAATGAGCAGTTCTTC; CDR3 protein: CAWSTGGFSNEQFF
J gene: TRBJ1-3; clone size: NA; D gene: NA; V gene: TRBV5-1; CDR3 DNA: TGCGCCAGCAGCTTAGGATCTGGAAACACCATATATTTT; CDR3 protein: CASSLGSGNTIYF
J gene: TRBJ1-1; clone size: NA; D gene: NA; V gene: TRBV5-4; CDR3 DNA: TGTGCCAGCAGCGCTCGGGTGGGGAGCGCTGAAGCTTTCTTT; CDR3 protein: CASSARVGSAEAFF
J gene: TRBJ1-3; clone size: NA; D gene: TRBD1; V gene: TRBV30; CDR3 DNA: TGTGCCTGGAGGGGGGGACAGGACTCTGGAAACACCATATATTTT; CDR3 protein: CAWRGGQDSGNTIYF
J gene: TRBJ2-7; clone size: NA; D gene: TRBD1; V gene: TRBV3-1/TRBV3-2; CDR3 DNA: TGTGCCAGCGGACCACAGGGGGTTACCTACGAGCAGTACTTC; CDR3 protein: CASGPQGVTYEQYF
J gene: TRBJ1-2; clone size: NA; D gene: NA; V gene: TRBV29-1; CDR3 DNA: TGCAGCGTTGGAGCGGCTGAGTACACCTTC; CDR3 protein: CSVGAAEYTF
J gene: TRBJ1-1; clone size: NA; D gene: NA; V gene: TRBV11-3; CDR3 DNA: TGTGCCAGCAGCTTAGGAAGGGGTGAAGCTTTCTTT; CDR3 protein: CASSLGRGEAFF
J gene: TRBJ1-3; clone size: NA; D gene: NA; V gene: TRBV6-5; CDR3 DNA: TGTGCCAGCAGTACGACAGCTTACTCTGGAAACACCATATATTTT; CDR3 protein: CASSTTAYSGNTIYF